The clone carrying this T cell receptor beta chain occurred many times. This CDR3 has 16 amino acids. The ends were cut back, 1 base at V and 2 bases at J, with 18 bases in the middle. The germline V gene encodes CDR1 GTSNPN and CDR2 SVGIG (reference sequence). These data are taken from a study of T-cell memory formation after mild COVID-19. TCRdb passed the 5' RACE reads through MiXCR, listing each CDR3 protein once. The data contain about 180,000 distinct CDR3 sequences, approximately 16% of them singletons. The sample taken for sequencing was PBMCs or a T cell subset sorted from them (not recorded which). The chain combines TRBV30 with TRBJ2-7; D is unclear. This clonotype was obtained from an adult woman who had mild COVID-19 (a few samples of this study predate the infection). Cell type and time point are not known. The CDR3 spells CAWSGTPHRGAYEQYF. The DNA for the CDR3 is TGTGCCTGGAGTGGCACCCCCCACCGCGGCGCCTACGAGCAGTACTTC.